This T cell receptor (beta chain) was found in a study of T cell repertoires in cytomegalovirus infection. Notes on this clonotype: Its antigen is unknown.

The CDR3 has 15 amino acids. CDR1 and CDR2 from the germline V gene are LNHDA and SQIVND (reference sequence). The trim removed 6 bases at V and 4 bases at J, leaving 9 bases unmatched. TCRdb processed the reads anew with MiXCR; each CDR3 protein has one entry. The data hold about 770,000 distinct CDR3 sequences, with 29% observed a single time. The TCR sequence derives from a human donor in good health (CMV status not recorded). Some clones in this sample may be carry-over from other donors' samples. The chain carries TRBV19 and TRBJ2-1; 7 bases line up with TRBD2. Sequencing used cultured CD8+ T cells from PBMCs, obtained from culture after CMV antigen stimulation. The CDR3 coding sequence is TGTGCCAGTAGCAGCGGGGATTCTCTTTACAATGAGCAGTTCTTC. It is translated as CASSSGDSLYNEQFF.